This T cell receptor (beta chain) was sequenced in a study of cytomegalovirus exposure and HLA in healthy donors. As for the study in general: Within the Caucasian-associated ancestry cluster were around 81% of the roughly 360 genotyped donors.

The CDR3 is 14 residues long. CDR1 is LNHDA, CDR2 SQIVND, per germline (reference sequence). The V segment lost 6 bases and the J segment 8 bases; nucleotides outside the gene matches: 8. Study-level points and caveats: In vitro confirmation showed a few CMV-associated chains to be CMV antigen specific. Per published accounts, TCR beta sequences correctly predicted the HLA-A and HLA-B alleles of most subjects. The dataset shows that most TCR sequences were rare, while some public TCRs occurred in many donors.

Regarding this clone: What it recognizes is unknown.

PCR amplification relied on 60 Vbeta primers (plus 13 Jbeta primers). The data were produced by immunoSEQ multiplex PCR, yet TCRdb's version contains in-frame clones alone and is incomplete. The top ten hold approximately 2% of the sample, which has around 150,000 clones, about three quarters seen once. This sequence joins TRBV19 and TRBJ1-1; 11 bases match TRBD1. What was sequenced was PBMCs. The clonotype comes from a female donor in good health and CMV-seronegative. In DNA form, the CDR3 reads TGTGCCAGTAGCGCCGGGACAGGGGGTGAGGAAGCTTTCTTT. It translates to CASSAGTGGEEAFF.